Detailed here is one T cell receptor (beta chain). Its antigen remains unidentified. The CDR3 covers 11 residues. V was clipped by 3 bases and J by 10 bases, with 9 bases between them. CDR1 and CDR2 from the germline V gene are MNHNS and SASEGT. Sequencing used immunoSEQ multiplex PCR; TCRdb keeps in-frame clones, though not all of them. The table shows approximately 89,000 clones, with roughly 88% occurring only once. These data come from a study of T cell responses to AZD1222 COVID-19 vaccine. Overall study findings and caveats: Clonal diversity was possibly underestimated, and the donors were mostly white British, with more females.

The sequence came from an adult in good health. The V gene is TRBV6-1, the J gene TRBJ1-1, with D unresolved. The specimen comprised peripheral blood, sampled on day 0 of AZD1222 vaccination. CDR3 nucleotide sequence: TGTGCCAGCAGTGAGACGCCTGGAGCTTTCTTT. It specifies CASSETPGAFF.